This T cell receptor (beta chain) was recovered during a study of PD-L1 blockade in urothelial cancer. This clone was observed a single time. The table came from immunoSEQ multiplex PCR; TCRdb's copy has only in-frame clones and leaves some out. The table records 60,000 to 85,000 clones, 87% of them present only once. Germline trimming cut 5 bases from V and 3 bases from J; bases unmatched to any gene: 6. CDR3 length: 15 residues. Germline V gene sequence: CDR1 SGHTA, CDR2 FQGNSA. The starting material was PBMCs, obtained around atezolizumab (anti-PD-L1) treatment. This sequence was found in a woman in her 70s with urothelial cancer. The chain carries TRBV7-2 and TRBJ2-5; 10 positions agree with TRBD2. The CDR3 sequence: CASSGSGGSEETQYF. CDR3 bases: TGTGCCAGCAGCGGTAGCGGGGGGTCGGAAGAGACCCAGTACTTC.